This T cell receptor (delta chain) derives from a study of Vδ1+ human thymocytes (dated by TCRdb to the late 2010s). For the wider study: As a data resource, the study described the mRNA-level TRG and TRD CDR3 repertoires of highly purified Vdelta1+ thymocytes obtained from young children. Earlier work had validated the multiplex-based CDR3 amplicon strategy against 5'RACE-based methods for generating CDR3 amplicons. General conclusions and limits of the study: In contrast to oligoclonal peripheral blood repertoires, thymic TRG and TRD repertoires appeared to be highly polyclonal with Gaussian CDR3 length distributions. No clustering by age or sex was observed, so analyses did not stratify donors by these variables. Because unexpected Vdelta2 sequences could lead to misinterpretation of bulk repertoire data, the authors recommended using highly purified populations and single-cell validation. About 20% of thymic TRD sequences were found to be Vdelta2 (and few were Vdelta3) despite high sort purity, in contrast to peripheral blood Vdelta1+ controls. Many TRG clonotypes were shared between donors (up to roughly 6.9x10^3), whereas TRD repertoires were essentially private (max 116 shared).

Thymic samples were depleted of alphabeta T cells, then CD3+ TCRVdelta1+ TCRVdelta2- thymocytes were FACS-sorted. A purity of roughly 98% to 99.6% was achieved for sorted Vdelta1+ thymocytes. Thymic specimens were obtained from roughly eight paediatric patients, aged from roughly 5 days to 17 months, who were undergoing corrective cardiac surgery. After the thymic tissue was dispersed, mononuclear cells were isolated using a Histopaque-1077 density gradient. For staining, the antibodies used were anti-TCRVdelta1 clone TS8.2, anti-TCRVdelta2 clone B6, anti-CD3 clone HIT3a and anti-TCRalphabeta clone IP26. About this clone itself: The clone's antigen remains unknown. This likely stems from a read error, as it lies one base from a far larger clone.

Based on the germline V gene, the CDR1 and CDR2 sequences are GEAIGNYY and EKD. The trim is 6 bases for V and 0 bases for J, with a gap of 19 bases between the germline ends. CDR3 length: 17 amino acids, cysteine to phenylalanine. The CDR3 DNA has 51 bases and is translated from base 1. RNA extraction was performed with the RNeasy mini kit, and reverse transcription was done with Superscript III. CDR3 amplicons were generated by multiplex PCR with pooled V-gene forward primers and a constant-region reverse primer carrying Illumina adaptor overhangs. After gel purification, the amplicons were indexed with Nextera index primers over eight extra PCR cycles and then purified using AMPure XP beads. Libraries were sequenced on an Illumina MiSeq with paired-end 250 bp reads, dual indexing and around 22% PhiX spike-in. Per the original workflow: FastQC was used to quality check the reads, while ea-utils fastq-join merged the TRG read pairs. Annotation of sequences was performed with IMGT/HighV-QUEST, only productive sequences with unambiguous V-gene assignment were retained, and clonotypes were defined by identical CDR3 sequence. For downstream analysis, VDJtools 1.1.1, tcR 2.2.3, Treemap and vegan Shannon diversity in R 3.4.4 were used. For TCRdb, the public reads were processed anew by CATT, and duplicate DNA sequences were folded into one row. These V and J calls are TCRdb output, not the study's own analysis. This sample is represented by 24,000 or so delta-chain clones; about 29% of them were singletons. Together, the top ten hold 1.5% to 2% of the sample.

This receptor was obtained from a boy under two years old who had congenital heart surgery. Material for sequencing was Vdelta1+ gamma-delta thymocytes from the thymus. What this sample's cell subset or site label stands for: FACS-sorted CD3+ TCRalphabeta- TCRVdelta1+ TCRVdelta2- thymocytes. The sequence joins TRDV2 to TRDJ2, and perhaps TRDD3 as D gene, on 5 matching bases. The DNA sequence is as follows: TGTGCCTGTCCTCCAGCGGAGGGATGCGCTTTGACAGCACAACTCTTCTTT. This is translated as CACPPAEGCALTAQLFF.